This T cell receptor (beta chain) stems from a study of blood T cell repertoires in COVID-19. In the study overall: There were acute and convalescent COVID-19 samples, and they came from the United States, Italy and Spain.

The CDR3 contains 13 residues. V was trimmed by 8 bases and J by 2 bases, leaving 11 bases between them. The V gene's germline CDR1 is SNHLY and CDR2 FYNNEI. Using immunoSEQ multiplex PCR, the repertoire was profiled, and TCRdb retains in-frame clones only, with some absent. The sample consists of 70,000 to 95,000 clones, approximately 80% of them appearing once. This receptor was obtained from a man at least 80 years old with active or convalescent COVID-19. The sequencing input was peripheral blood. This chain joins TRBV2 and TRBJ2-3, with D possibly TRBD2 on 6 matching bases. CDR3 protein: CASGLANTDTQYF. The CDR3 DNA sequence: TGTGCCAGCGGCCTAGCGAACACAGATACGCAGTATTTT.